A selection of T cell receptor beta chains follows, all from one sample in a study of Graves' ophthalmopathy and Graves' hyperthyroidism. TCRdb reprocessed the multiplex PCR reads via MiXCR and lists one record per CDR3 protein. The sample contains over a million distinct CDR3 sequences, about 36% of which appear only once. The sequencing sample was made of peripheral blood or thyroid tissue (not recorded which). The receptors shown here come from an adult man with Graves' hyperthyroidism. Both conserved end residues are part of each CDR3. Each record gives: CDR3 DNA, CDR3 protein, CDR3 length, J gene, D gene, V gene, clone size. The D gene is left open where the match is weak. Size values are once, few and many counts, or a class for expanded clones, and some rows have none.

DNA: TGCGCCAGCAGCCTCTCCCGTTATCCGAACACTGAAGCTTTCTTT; CDR3: CASSLSRYPNTEAFF; length: 15; J: TRBJ1-1; D: -; V: TRBV5-1; size: -
DNA: TGTGCCAGCAGCCCCTCGGCCGTCTCTGGAAACACCATATATTTT; CDR3: CASSPSAVSGNTIYF; length: 15; J: TRBJ1-3; D: -; V: TRBV7-9; size: many
DNA: TGTGCCAGTAGTCACTCGCCGGACAGGGGTCTCTACGGGCAGTACTTC; CDR3: CASSHSPDRGLYGQYF; length: 16; J: TRBJ2-7; D: TRBD1; V: TRBV19; size: -
DNA: TGTGCCAGCAGTTTCGGGCAGGTTTATGGCTACACCTTC; CDR3: CASSFGQVYGYTF; length: 13; J: TRBJ1-2; D: -; V: TRBV28; size: -
DNA: TGTGCCATCAGACCCTCAAGTGCGGACAGCCTTAATTCACCCCTCCACTTT; CDR3: CAIRPSSADSLNSPLHF; length: 17; J: TRBJ1-6; D: -; V: TRBV10-3; size: -
DNA: TGCAGCGCTATCCGGGACAGGGGGGGCGGGGAGCTGTTTTTT; CDR3: CSAIRDRGGGELFF; length: 14; J: TRBJ2-2; D: TRBD1; V: TRBV29-1; size: many
DNA: TGTGCCATCAGTGAATATGGACTAGCGGGCAACTCTGGGGCCAACGTCCTGACTTTC; CDR3: CAISEYGLAGNSGANVLTF; length: 19; J: TRBJ2-6; D: TRBD2; V: TRBV10-3; size: few
DNA: TGTGCCAGCAGCTCGGCCCCGGGACAGGGGACACCCCTCCACTTT; CDR3: CASSSAPGQGTPLHF; length: 15; J: TRBJ1-6; D: TRBD1; V: TRBV7-2; size: -
DNA: TGTGCCAGCAGCCGTAACCCTGTGGGCAGGAGCTCCTACGAGCAGTACTTC; CDR3: CASSRNPVGRSSYEQYF; length: 17; J: TRBJ2-7; D: -; V: TRBV9; size: once
DNA: TGTGCCAGCAGCCCAACGACAGGGACTTACTACTTC; CDR3: CASSPTTGTYYF; length: 12; J: TRBJ2-5; D: -; V: TRBV7-3; size: -
DNA: TGTGCCACCAGCGGCAGGGGAACTGTGGGGAACACTGAAGCTTTCTTT; CDR3: CATSGRGTVGNTEAFF; length: 16; J: TRBJ1-1; D: -; V: TRBV15; size: -
DNA: TGTGCCATCAGGGAAAATAGCAATCAGCCCCAGCATTTT; CDR3: CAIRENSNQPQHF; length: 13; J: TRBJ1-5; D: -; V: TRBV10-3; size: -
DNA: TGCAGCGTTCGCAGGGTTGATGGCTACACCTTC; CDR3: CSVRRVDGYTF; length: 11; J: TRBJ1-2; D: -; V: TRBV29-1; size: many
DNA: TGCAGTGCCACGGGGTCGATCTCTGGGGCCAACGTCCTGACTTTC; CDR3: CSATGSISGANVLTF; length: 15; J: TRBJ2-6; D: -; V: TRBV20-1; size: -
DNA: TGTGCTAGTGGTTTGGACAGAGAGACCCAGTACTTC; CDR3: CASGLDRETQYF; length: 12; J: TRBJ2-5; D: -; V: TRBV12-5; size: few
DNA: TGTGCCACCAGCAGAGATTACAGGGCGTTCGTGGACTATGGCTACACCTTC; CDR3: CATSRDYRAFVDYGYTF; length: 17; J: TRBJ1-2; D: -; V: TRBV15; size: many
DNA: TGTGCCAGCAGCTTGAGGGGACACGTAAACTATGGCTACACCTTC; CDR3: CASSLRGHVNYGYTF; length: 15; J: TRBJ1-2; D: -; V: TRBV11-2; size: -
DNA: TGTGCCAGTACACCTGGGACAGGGGTTCACGAGCAGTACTTC; CDR3: CASTPGTGVHEQYF; length: 14; J: TRBJ2-7; D: TRBD1; V: TRBV27; size: few
DNA: TGTGCCAGGTCGGAGGACACTGAAGCTTTCTTT; CDR3: CARSEDTEAFF; length: 11; J: TRBJ1-1; D: -; V: TRBV30; size: few
DNA: TGCAGCGTTGAACCCGGGACCGCCTGGACCCAGTACTTC; CDR3: CSVEPGTAWTQYF; length: 13; J: TRBJ2-5; D: -; V: TRBV29-1; size: many
DNA: TGTGCCAGCAGCAAAGATCGGTTAGACTATGGCTACACCTTC; CDR3: CASSKDRLDYGYTF; length: 14; J: TRBJ1-2; D: -; V: TRBV7-2; size: -
DNA: TGTGCCATCAGGGGACAGGGTCGCAACGAGCAGTACTTC; CDR3: CAIRGQGRNEQYF; length: 13; J: TRBJ2-7; D: TRBD1; V: TRBV10-3; size: -
DNA: TGTGCCAGCAGTTACGGCTCCGTAGGGGCTGAGTTTTATGGCTACACCTTC; CDR3: CASSYGSVGAEFYGYTF; length: 17; J: TRBJ1-2; D: -; V: TRBV5-1; size: -
DNA: TGTGCCACCAGCAGAGTCGTTCGGGGAAATCAGCCCCAGCATTTT; CDR3: CATSRVVRGNQPQHF; length: 15; J: TRBJ1-5; D: -; V: TRBV15; size: many
DNA: TGTGCCAGCAGCCAAGGACTAGCGGGAGGATCAGAGACCCAGTACTTC; CDR3: CASSQGLAGGSETQYF; length: 16; J: TRBJ2-5; D: TRBD2; V: TRBV14; size: few
DNA: TGCAGCGTCCAATTCGAAGGGGGCCTCCACTTT; CDR3: CSVQFEGGLHF; length: 11; J: TRBJ1-6; D: -; V: TRBV29-1; size: many
DNA: TGCAGCGTTGAGGGGAGTCACTCCTACGAGCAGTACTTC; CDR3: CSVEGSHSYEQYF; length: 13; J: TRBJ2-7; D: -; V: TRBV29-1; size: -
DNA: TGTGCCAGTAGTATACGACCTACAGGGACCTACGAGCAGTACTTC; CDR3: CASSIRPTGTYEQYF; length: 15; J: TRBJ2-7; D: -; V: TRBV19; size: many
DNA: TGCGCCAGCAGCCAAGATTCCCAGTACTCCTATAATTCACCCCTCCACTTT; CDR3: CASSQDSQYSYNSPLHF; length: 17; J: TRBJ1-6; D: -; V: TRBV7-9; size: -
DNA: TGCAGTGCGGGGGGACTAGCGGGAGAGGGAAGTGACCAGTACTTC; CDR3: CSAGGLAGEGSDQYF; length: 15; J: TRBJ2-5; D: TRBD2; V: TRBV20-1; size: many
DNA: TGTGCCAGCAGTTCCACAGTCATCGGGCAGCCCCAGCATTTT; CDR3: CASSSTVIGQPQHF; length: 14; J: TRBJ1-5; D: -; V: TRBV5-5; size: few
DNA: TGCAGTGCTACCAAGACTAGCGGGGGGCAGGGTGGAGAGCAGTACTTC; CDR3: CSATKTSGGQGGEQYF; length: 16; J: TRBJ2-7; D: TRBD2; V: TRBV20-1; size: many
DNA: TGCAGTGTTCCCATCCTGGGGTCCGAGCAGTACTTC; CDR3: CSVPILGSEQYF; length: 12; J: TRBJ2-7; D: -; V: TRBV20-1; size: -
DNA: TGTGCCAGCAGTTTAACGCAGGGCAACGAGCAGTACTTC; CDR3: CASSLTQGNEQYF; length: 13; J: TRBJ2-7; D: -; V: TRBV7-6; size: -
DNA: TGCGCCAGCAGCTGGGGGGGGGGACAGCCCCAGCATTTT; CDR3: CASSWGGGQPQHF; length: 13; J: TRBJ1-5; D: -; V: TRBV5-1; size: many
DNA: TGTGCCAGCAGCTTAGTTGAGGGAAACACTGAAGCTTTCTTT; CDR3: CASSLVEGNTEAFF; length: 14; J: TRBJ1-1; D: -; V: TRBV7-2; size: -
DNA: TGTGCCAGCAGGACAGCGAAAACTAACTATGGCTACACCTTC; CDR3: CASRTAKTNYGYTF; length: 14; J: TRBJ1-2; D: -; V: TRBV6-5; size: few
DNA: TGTGCCACCAGCTCGGGACTAGCGGGGACCTACGAGCAGTACTTC; CDR3: CATSSGLAGTYEQYF; length: 15; J: TRBJ2-7; D: TRBD2; V: TRBV15; size: -
DNA: TGTGCCAGCAGCGCGGAACAGGGGTCGGTACGGCAGTACTTC; CDR3: CASSAEQGSVRQYF; length: 14; J: TRBJ2-7; D: TRBD1; V: TRBV5-4; size: -
DNA: TGCAGTGCTAGAGAGACAGGGATGGACTATGGCTACACCTTC; CDR3: CSARETGMDYGYTF; length: 14; J: TRBJ1-2; D: TRBD1; V: TRBV20-1; size: -
DNA: TGTGCCAGCAGCCAGGGATCTAGCGGGACTATTTTCTACGAGCAGTACTTC; CDR3: CASSQGSSGTIFYEQYF; length: 17; J: TRBJ2-7; D: TRBD2; V: TRBV11-2; size: -
DNA: TGTGCCAGCAGAGGACAGGGGGCGCCAGGGGAGACCCAGTACTTC; CDR3: CASRGQGAPGETQYF; length: 15; J: TRBJ2-5; D: TRBD1; V: TRBV25-1; size: -
DNA: TGTGCCAGCAGCTTAGAGGGGGCTCGGCAGCCCCAGCATTTT; CDR3: CASSLEGARQPQHF; length: 14; J: TRBJ1-5; D: TRBD1; V: TRBV7-2; size: many
DNA: TGTGCCAGGTACTACTACGAGAAGTACTTC; CDR3: CARYYYEKYF; length: 10; J: TRBJ2-7; D: -; V: TRBV7-7; size: once
DNA: TGCAGTGCTACCCTCGGGGTCGGCTATGGCTACACCTTC; CDR3: CSATLGVGYGYTF; length: 13; J: TRBJ1-2; D: -; V: TRBV20-1; size: -
DNA: TGTGCCAGCAGCCCTGGCAGGGCTAACTATGGCTACACCTTC; CDR3: CASSPGRANYGYTF; length: 14; J: TRBJ1-2; D: -; V: TRBV28; size: few
DNA: TGTGCCAGCAGCTTGGAGGGGGCGGTCACTGAAGCTTTCTTT; CDR3: CASSLEGAVTEAFF; length: 14; J: TRBJ1-1; D: TRBD1; V: TRBV7-9; size: few
DNA: TGTGCCACCAGTGATTCGGGACAGGGTAATGAAAAACTGTTTTTT; CDR3: CATSDSGQGNEKLFF; length: 15; J: TRBJ1-4; D: TRBD1; V: TRBV24-1; size: many
DNA: TGTGCCACCAACAAGGGTGGCAATCAGCCCCAGCATTTT; CDR3: CATNKGGNQPQHF; length: 13; J: TRBJ1-5; D: -; V: TRBV2; size: -